This note documents a single TCR beta chain sequence. Its specificity is not known. The sample originates from a study of OX40 agonist ivuxolimab in advanced cancers. Study-wide results and limits: Antigen specificity was not determined for the expanded peripheral T cells.

The CDR3 contains 12 residues. CDR1 and CDR2 from the germline V gene are MNHNS and SASEGT. Trimming pared 5 bases from V and 3 bases from J, leaving 7 bases between. TCRdb's copy holds only in-frame clones and misses some; the assay was immunoSEQ multiplex PCR. The table records about 81,000 clones, about 88% of them present only once. This rearrangement joins TRBV6-1 to TRBJ1-1, with D unresolved. This TCR was recovered from an adult with an advanced solid tumor such as melanoma, head and neck, liver or kidney cancer. Sample: CD4+ or CD8+ T cells sorted from blood, taken in a trial of the OX40 agonist ivuxolimab. This CDR3 reads CASSRLDTEAFF. For the CDR3, the DNA is TGTGCCAGCAGTCGACTTGACACTGAAGCTTTCTTT.